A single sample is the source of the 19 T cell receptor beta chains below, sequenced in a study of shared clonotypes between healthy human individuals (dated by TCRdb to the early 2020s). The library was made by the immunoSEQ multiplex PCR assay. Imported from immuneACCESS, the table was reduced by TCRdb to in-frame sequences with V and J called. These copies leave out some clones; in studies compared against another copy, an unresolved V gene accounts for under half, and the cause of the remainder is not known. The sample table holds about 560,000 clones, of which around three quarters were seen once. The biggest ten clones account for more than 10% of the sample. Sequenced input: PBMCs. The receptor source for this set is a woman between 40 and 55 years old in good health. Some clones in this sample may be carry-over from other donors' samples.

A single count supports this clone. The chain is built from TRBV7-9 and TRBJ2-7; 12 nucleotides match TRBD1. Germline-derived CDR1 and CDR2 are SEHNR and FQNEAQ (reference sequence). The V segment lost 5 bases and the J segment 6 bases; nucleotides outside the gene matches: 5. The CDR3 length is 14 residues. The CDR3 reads CASSPRDRGLEQYF. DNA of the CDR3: TGTGCCAGCAGCCCCCGGGACAGGGGGCTCGAGCAGTACTTC. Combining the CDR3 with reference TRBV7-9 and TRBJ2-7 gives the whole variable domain DTGVSQNPRHKITKRGQNVTFRCDPISEHNRLYWYRQTLGQGPEFLTYFQNEAQLEKSRLLSDRFSAERPKGSFSTLEIQRTEQGDSAMYLCASSPRDRGLEQYFGPGTRLTVT.

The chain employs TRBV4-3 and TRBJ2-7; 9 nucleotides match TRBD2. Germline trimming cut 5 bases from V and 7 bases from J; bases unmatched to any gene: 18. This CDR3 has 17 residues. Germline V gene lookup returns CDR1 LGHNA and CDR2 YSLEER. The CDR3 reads CASSSGASGIGFGEQYF. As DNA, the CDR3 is TGCGCCAGCAGCTCGGGCGCTAGCGGGATTGGATTTGGAGAGCAGTACTTC.

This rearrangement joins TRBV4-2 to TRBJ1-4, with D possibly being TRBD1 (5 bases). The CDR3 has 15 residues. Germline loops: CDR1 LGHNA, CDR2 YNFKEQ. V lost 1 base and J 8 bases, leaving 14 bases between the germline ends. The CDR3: CASSQGSRGNEKLFF. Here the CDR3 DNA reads TGTGCCAGCAGCCAAGGGTCTAGGGGCAACGAAAAACTGTTTTTT.

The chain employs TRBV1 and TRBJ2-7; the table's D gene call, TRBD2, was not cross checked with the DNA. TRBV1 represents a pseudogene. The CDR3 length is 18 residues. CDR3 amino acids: CTSSQATSGTTSSYEQYF. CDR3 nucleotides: TGCACCAGCAGCCAAGCGACTAGCGGGACTACCAGCTCCTACGAGCAGTACTTC.

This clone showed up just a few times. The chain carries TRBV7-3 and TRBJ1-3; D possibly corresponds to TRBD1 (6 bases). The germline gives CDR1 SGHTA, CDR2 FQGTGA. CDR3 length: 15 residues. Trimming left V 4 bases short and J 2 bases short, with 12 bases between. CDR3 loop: CASSSRGGAGNTIYF. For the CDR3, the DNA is TGTGCCAGCAGCTCAAGGGGGGGAGCTGGAAACACCATATATTTT.

CDR3 sequence (DNA): TGTGCCAGTAGTATAAGCGGGACCTCCTACGAGCAGTACTTC. This sequence encodes CASSISGTSYEQYF. V gene TRBV19 combines with J gene TRBJ2-7; 7 nucleotides align to TRBD2. The ends lost 2 bases at V and 0 bases at J; junction bases unmatched: 1. Germline V lookup: CDR1 LNHDA, CDR2 SQIVND (reference sequence). CDR3 length: 14 residues.

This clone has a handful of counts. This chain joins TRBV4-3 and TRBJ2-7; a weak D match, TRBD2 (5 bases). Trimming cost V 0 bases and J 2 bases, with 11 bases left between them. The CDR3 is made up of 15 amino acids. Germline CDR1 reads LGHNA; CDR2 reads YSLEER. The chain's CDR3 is CASSQEASRAYEQYF. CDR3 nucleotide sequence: TGCGCCAGCAGCCAAGAAGCTAGCCGAGCCTACGAGCAGTACTTC.

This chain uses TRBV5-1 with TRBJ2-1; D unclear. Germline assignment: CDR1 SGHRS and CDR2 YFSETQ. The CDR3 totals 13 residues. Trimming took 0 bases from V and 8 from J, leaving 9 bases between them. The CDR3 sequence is CASSLAPGYEQFF. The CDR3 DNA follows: TGCGCCAGCAGCTTGGCCCCGGGCTATGAGCAGTTCTTC. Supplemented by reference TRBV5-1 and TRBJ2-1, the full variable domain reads KAGVTQTPRYLIKTRGQQVTLSCSPISGHRSVSWYQQTPGQGLQFLFEYFSETQRNKGNFPGRFSGRQFSNSRSEMNVSTLELGDSALYLCASSLAPGYEQFFGPGTRLTVL.

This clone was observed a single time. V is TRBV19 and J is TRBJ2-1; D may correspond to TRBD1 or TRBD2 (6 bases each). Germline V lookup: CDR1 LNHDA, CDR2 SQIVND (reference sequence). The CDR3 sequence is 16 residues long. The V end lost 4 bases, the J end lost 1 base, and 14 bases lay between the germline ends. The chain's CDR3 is CASSTPTGRSYNEQFF. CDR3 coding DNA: TGTGCCAGTAGTACCCCCACAGGGAGGTCCTACAATGAGCAGTTCTTC.

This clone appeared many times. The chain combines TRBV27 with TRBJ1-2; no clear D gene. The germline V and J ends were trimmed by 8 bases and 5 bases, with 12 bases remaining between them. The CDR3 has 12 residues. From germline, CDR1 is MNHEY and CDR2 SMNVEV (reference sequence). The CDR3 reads CASHDGLYGYTF. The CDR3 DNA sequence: TGTGCCAGCCATGACGGGCTTTATGGCTACACCTTC.

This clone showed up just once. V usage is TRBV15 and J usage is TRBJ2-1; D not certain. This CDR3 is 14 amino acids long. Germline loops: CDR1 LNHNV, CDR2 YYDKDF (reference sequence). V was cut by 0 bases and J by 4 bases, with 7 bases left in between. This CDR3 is CATSRDTAYNEQFF. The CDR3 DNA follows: TGTGCCACCAGCAGAGATACGGCATACAATGAGCAGTTCTTC.

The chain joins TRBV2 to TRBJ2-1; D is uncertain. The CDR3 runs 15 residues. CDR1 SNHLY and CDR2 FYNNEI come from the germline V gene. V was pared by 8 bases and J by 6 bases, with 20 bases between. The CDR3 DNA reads TGTGCCAGCGAACAGAGCCTCCTGGGTGGCAATGAGCAGTTCTTC. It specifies CASEQSLLGGNEQFF.

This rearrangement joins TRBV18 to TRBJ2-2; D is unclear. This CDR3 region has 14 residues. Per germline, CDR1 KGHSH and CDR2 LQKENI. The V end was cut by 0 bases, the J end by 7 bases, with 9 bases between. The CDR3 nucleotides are TGTGCCAGCTCACCACCGAGCCTGGGCGGGGAGCTGTTTTTT. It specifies CASSPPSLGGELFF.

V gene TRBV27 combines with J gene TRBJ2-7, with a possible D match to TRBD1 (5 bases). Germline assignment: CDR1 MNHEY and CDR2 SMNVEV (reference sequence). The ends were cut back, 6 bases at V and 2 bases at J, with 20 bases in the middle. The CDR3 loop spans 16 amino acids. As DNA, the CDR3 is TGTGCCAGCAGAGGACACACTTTCGAAGGAACCTACGAGCAGTACTTC. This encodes CASRGHTFEGTYEQYF.

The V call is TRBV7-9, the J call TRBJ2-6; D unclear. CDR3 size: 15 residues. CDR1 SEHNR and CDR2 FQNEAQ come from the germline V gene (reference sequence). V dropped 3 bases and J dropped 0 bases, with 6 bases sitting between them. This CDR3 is CASSFYRSGANVLTF. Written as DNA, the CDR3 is TGTGCCAGCAGCTTTTATCGCTCTGGGGCCAACGTCCTGACTTTC.

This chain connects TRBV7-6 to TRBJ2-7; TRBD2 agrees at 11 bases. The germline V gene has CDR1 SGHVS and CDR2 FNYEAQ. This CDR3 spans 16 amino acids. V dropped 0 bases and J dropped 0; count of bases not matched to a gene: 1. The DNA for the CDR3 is TGTGCCAGCAGCTTAGCGACTAGCGGGGTCTCCTACGAGCAGTACTTC. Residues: CASSLATSGVSYEQYF.

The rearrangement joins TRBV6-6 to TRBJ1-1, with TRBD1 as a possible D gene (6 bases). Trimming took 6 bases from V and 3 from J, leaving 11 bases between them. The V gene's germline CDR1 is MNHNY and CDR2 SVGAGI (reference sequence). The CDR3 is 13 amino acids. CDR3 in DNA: TGTGCCAGCAGGCGGGGGCAGTACACTGAAGCTTTCTTT. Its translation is CASRRGQYTEAFF.

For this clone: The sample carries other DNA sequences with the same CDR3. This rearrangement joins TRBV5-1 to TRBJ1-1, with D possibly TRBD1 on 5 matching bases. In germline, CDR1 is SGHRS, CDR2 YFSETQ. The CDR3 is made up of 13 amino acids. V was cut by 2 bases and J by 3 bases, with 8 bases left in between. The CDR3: CASSFRVDTEAFF. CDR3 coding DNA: TGCGCCAGCAGCTTCAGGGTTGACACTGAAGCTTTCTTT.

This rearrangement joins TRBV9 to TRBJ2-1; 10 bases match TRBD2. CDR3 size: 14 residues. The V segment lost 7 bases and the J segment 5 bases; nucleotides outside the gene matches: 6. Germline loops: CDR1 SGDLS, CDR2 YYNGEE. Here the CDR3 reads CASGASGSHNEQFF. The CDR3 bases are TGTGCCAGCGGGGCTAGCGGGAGTCACAATGAGCAGTTCTTC.